This entry is about one T cell receptor beta chain. Method: immunoSEQ multiplex PCR; TCRdb's copy keeps in-frame clones and lacks some. The sample consists of under 130,000 clones, around 86% of them appearing once. The data are from a study of cytomegalovirus exposure and HLA in healthy donors. V lost 6 bases to trimming and J lost 6 bases, with 9 bases between them. The germline V gene has CDR1 LNHDA and CDR2 SQIVND (reference sequence). This CDR3 has 12 residues. The chain is built from TRBV19 and TRBJ1-5; no clear D. The specimen was PBMCs. The receptor comes from a woman younger than 35 in good health and CMV-seropositive. The chain's CDR3 is CASREGFQPQHF. The CDR3, as DNA: TGTGCCAGTAGGGAGGGTTTTCAGCCCCAGCATTTT.